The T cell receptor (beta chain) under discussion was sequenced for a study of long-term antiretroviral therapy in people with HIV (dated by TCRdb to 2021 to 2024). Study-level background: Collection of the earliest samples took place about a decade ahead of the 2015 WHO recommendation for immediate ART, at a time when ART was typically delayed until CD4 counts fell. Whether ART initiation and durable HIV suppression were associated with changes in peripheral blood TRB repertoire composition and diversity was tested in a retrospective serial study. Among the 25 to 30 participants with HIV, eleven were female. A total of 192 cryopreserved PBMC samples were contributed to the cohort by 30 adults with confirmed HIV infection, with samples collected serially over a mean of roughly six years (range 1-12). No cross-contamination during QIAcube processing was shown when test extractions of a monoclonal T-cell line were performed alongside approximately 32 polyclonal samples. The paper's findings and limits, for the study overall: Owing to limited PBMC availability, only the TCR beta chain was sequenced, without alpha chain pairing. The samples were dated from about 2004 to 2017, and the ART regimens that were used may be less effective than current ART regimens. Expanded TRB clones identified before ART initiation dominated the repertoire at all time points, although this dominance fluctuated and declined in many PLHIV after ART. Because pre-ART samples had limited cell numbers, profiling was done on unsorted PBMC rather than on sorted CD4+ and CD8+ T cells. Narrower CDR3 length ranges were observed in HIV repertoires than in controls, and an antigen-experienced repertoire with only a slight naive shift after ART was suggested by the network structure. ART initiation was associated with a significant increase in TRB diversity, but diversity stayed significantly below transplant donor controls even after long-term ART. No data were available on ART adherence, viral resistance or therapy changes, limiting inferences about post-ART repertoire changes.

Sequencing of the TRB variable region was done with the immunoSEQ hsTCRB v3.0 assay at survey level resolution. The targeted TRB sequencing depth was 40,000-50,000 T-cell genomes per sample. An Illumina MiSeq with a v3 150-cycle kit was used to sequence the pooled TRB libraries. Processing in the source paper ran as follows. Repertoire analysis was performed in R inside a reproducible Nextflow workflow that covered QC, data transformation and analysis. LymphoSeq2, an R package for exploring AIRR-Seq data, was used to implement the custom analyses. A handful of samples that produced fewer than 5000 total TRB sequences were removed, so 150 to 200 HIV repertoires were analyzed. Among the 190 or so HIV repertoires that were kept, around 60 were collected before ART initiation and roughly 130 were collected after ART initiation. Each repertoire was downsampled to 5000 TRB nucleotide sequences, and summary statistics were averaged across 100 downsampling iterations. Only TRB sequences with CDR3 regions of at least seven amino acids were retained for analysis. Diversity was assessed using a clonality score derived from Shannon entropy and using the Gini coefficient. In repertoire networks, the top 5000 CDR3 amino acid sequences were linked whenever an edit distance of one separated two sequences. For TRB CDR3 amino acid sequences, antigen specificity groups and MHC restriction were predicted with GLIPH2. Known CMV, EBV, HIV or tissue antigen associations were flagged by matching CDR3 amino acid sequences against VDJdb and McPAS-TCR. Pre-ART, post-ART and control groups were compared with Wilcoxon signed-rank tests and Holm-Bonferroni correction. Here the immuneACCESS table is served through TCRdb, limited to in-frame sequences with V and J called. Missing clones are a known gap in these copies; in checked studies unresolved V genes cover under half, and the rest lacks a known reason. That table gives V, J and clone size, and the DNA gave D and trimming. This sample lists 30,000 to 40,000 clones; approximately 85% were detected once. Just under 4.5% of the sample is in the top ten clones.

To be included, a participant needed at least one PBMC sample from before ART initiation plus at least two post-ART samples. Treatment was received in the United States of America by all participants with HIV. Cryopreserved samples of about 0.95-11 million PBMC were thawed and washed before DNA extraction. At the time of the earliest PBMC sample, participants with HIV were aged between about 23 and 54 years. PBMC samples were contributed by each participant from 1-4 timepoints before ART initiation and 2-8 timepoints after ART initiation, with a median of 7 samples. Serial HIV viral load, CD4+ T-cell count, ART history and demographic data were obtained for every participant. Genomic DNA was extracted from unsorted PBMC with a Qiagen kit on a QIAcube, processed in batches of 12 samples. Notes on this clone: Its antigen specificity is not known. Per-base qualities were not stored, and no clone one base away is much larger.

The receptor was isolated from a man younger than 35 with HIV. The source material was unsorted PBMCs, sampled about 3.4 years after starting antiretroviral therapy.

The DNA sequence is as follows: TGTGCCAGTAGTGACGGGGGCAATGAGCAGTTCTTC. It encodes CASSDGGNEQFF. The chain is made from TRBV19 and TRBJ2-1; TRBD2 could be the D gene, as 6 bases match. At the junction V is shortened by 5 bases and J by 6 bases, with 8 bases in between. Via the germline V gene (reference sequence), CDR1 is LNHDA and CDR2 SQIVND. From cysteine to phenylalanine, the CDR3 is 12 amino acids long. Kept here is only the CDR3 DNA, which spans 36 bases and is read in frame from base 1.